This TCR beta chain was recovered during a study of somatic mutations in cytotoxic T cells in rheumatoid arthritis. General observations from the study: The top CD8+ clone topped 20% of CD8+ cells in about an eighth of the roughly 65 patients.

Concerning this clone itself: Antigen: not known.

The V end lost 0 bases, the J end lost 8 bases, and 3 bases lay between the germline ends. Germline V lookup: CDR1 SGDLS, CDR2 YYNGEE. The CDR3 has 11 amino acids. Profiling relied on immunoSEQ multiplex PCR, and the TCRdb table lists in-frame clones only, not all of them. The data contain some 15,000 clones, nearly 80% of them singletons. The receptor was derived from an adult with rheumatoid arthritis. Sequences were obtained from CD8+ T cells sorted from blood. The chain employs TRBV9 and TRBJ2-1; D remains unclear. In nucleotides, the CDR3 is TGTGCCAGCAGCGTAGAAGATGAGCAGTTCTTC. This encodes CASSVEDEQFF. Looking up the rest from reference TRBV9 and TRBJ2-1 gives the full variable domain: DSGVTQTPKHLITATGQRVTLRCSPRSGDLSVYWYQQSLDQGLQFLIQYYNGEERAKGNILERFSAQQFPDLHSELNLSSLELGDSALYFCASSVEDEQFFGPGTRLTVL.